These 12 T cell receptor beta chains were sequenced from one sample in a study of kidney transplant recipient with SARS-CoV-2 infection. A single record per CDR3 protein comes from TCRdb applying MiXCR to the reads. The table lists under 250,000 distinct CDR3 sequences, 29% of them singletons. The input for sequencing was a blood sample, taken at baseline and on day 111 from a kidney transplant recipient. The receptors shown here come from a male patient in his 30s who had COVID-19 and was a kidney transplant recipient. Some T cells may be transferred from the graft donor.

Of note for this clonotype: A much larger clonotype is one base distant, so this may be a read error. The rearrangement links TRBV12-5 to TRBJ2-1; unclear D gene. Germline V gene data show CDR1 as LGHNT and CDR2 as FRNRAP. The CDR3 is 14 residues long. V shed 2 bases and J shed 7 bases, with 12 bases lying between them. CDR3: CASGLTSHGNEQFF. The CDR3, as DNA: TGTGCTAGTGGTTTGACGAGTCACGGGAATGAGCAGTTCTTC.

This clonotype was found once. Possible read error: a much larger clone is one base away. The chain links TRBV2 to TRBJ1-1; TRBD1 agrees at 7 bases. The CDR3 length is 13 residues. V trimming: 7 bases; J trimming: 6 bases; junction bases outside the gene matches: 8. CDR1 is SNHLY, CDR2 FYNNEI, per germline. The CDR3 here is CASNGQVLAEAFF. The CDR3, as DNA: TGTGCCAGCAATGGACAGGTCTTGGCTGAAGCTTTCTTT.

This clonotype appeared many times. The genes are TRBV9 and TRBJ1-4, with TRBD1 identical over 9 bases. This CDR3 is built from 15 residues. The germline V gene encodes CDR1 SGDLS and CDR2 YYNGEE. With 2 bases clipped from V and 5 bases from J, the junction kept 4 bases outside the gene matches. Written as DNA, the CDR3 is TGTGCCAGCAGCGTCGCGACAGGGGGAAATGAAAAACTGTTTTTT. The encoded protein is CASSVATGGNEKLFF.

Note on this clonotype: A read error may produce the germline difference seen at one junction end. V is TRBV15 and J is TRBJ2-1; 7 bases match TRBD1. The DNA end favors TRBJ2-7, so the J call may be wrong. From germline, CDR1 is LNHNV and CDR2 YYDKDF (reference sequence). This CDR3 spans 14 amino acids. The DNA of the CDR3 is TGTGCCACCAACAGAGATCTGACAGGGCGGGAGCAGTACTTC. It codes for CATNRDLTGREQYF.

This clonotype was counted a few times. A read error may explain this, as a much larger clone is one base away. V usage is TRBV10-3 and J usage is TRBJ1-6, with 7 positions matching TRBD1. This CDR3 spans 14 amino acids. Germline trimming cut 6 bases from V and 8 bases from J; bases unmatched to any gene: 7. CDR1 and CDR2 from the germline V gene are ENHRY and SYGVKD. The CDR3 loop is CAISRTGEDSPLHF. The CDR3 DNA is TGTGCCATCAGCAGGACAGGAGAAGATTCACCCCTCCACTTT.

Comment on this clonotype: A much larger clone sits a single nucleotide away, making a read error possible. CDR3 nucleotide sequence: TGTGCTAGTGGTGGAGGCCCTTTGCAGGGAAAGGCCTATGGCTACACCTTC. Its translation is CASGGGPLQGKAYGYTF. The chain has TRBV12-5 and TRBJ1-2; D is perhaps TRBD1 (5 bases). The CDR3 contains 17 residues. V was shortened by 5 bases and J by 4 bases, with 23 bases between the two germline ends. Looked up from germline, CDR1 is LGHNT and CDR2 is FRNRAP.

This clonotype is a singleton in its sample. A much larger clone lies one base from this, so it may be a read error. The gene calls are TRBV28 and TRBJ2-1; D perhaps matches TRBD1 (5 bases). The CDR3 sequence is 14 residues long. Germline values: CDR1 MDHEN, CDR2 SYDVKM. CDR3 DNA sequence: TGTGTCAGCAGTTTCCTGACAGCCTACAATGAGCAGTTCTTC. Amino acids: CVSSFLTAYNEQFF.

In regard to this clonotype: An end of the junction differs from the germline gene, which may be a read error. The V call is TRBV19, the J call TRBJ2-2; 15 bases are a match to TRBD2. Germline values: CDR1 LNHDA, CDR2 SQIVND (reference sequence). This CDR3 comprises 16 residues. The CDR3 spells CSSSTGTSGRLRELFF. For the CDR3, the DNA is TGTTCCAGTAGTACCGGGACTAGCGGGAGGTTACGGGAGCTGTTTTTT.

This clonotype was picked up many times. Written as DNA, the CDR3 is TGTGCCAGCAGCCCCGGGACAGGGGGCTTCGCTGGCTACACCTTC. Translating gives CASSPGTGGFAGYTF. The chain employs TRBV7-8 and TRBJ1-2, with 12 bases lining up with TRBD1. Per germline, CDR1 SGHVS and CDR2 FQNEAQ. This CDR3 comprises 15 residues. With V trimmed by 5 bases and J by 7 bases, 8 bases remained unmatched.

This clonotype was seen many times. The DNA for the CDR3 is TGTGCCAGCAGTCAAGGCGGCTGCATCGGAAAGACCTATGGCTACACCTTC. This codes for CASSQGGCIGKTYGYTF. The rearrangement uses TRBV6-2 or TRBV6-3 and TRBJ1-2, with D unclear. V dropped 5 bases and J dropped 4 bases, with 23 bases sitting between them. The CDR3 runs 17 residues. Germline CDR1 is MNHEY and CDR2 is SVGEGT.

Turning to this clonotype: This could be a read error, since a much larger clone is one nucleotide away. V usage is TRBV16 and J usage is TRBJ1-2; D is unclear. Germline V gives CDR1 KGHSY, CDR2 FQNENV. CDR3 length equals 17 residues. The CDR3 DNA reads TGTGCCAGCAGCCAGTCCCCGGTCGTTAGAAAGACCTATGGCTGCACCTTC. Encoded protein: CASSQSPVVRKTYGCTF.

This clonotype was seen repeatedly, ten times or more. The genes are TRBV5-4 and TRBJ1-2, with no clear D. V lost 7 bases and J 4 bases, leaving 23 bases between the germline ends. From germline, CDR1 is SGHNT and CDR2 YYREEE (reference sequence). CDR3 size: 16 residues. CDR3 nucleotide sequence: TGTGCCAGCGTACGTATCGTACCAGGAAAGACCTATGGCTACACCTTC. It specifies CASVRIVPGKTYGYTF. The complete variable domain, with remaining parts taken from reference TRBV5-4 and TRBJ1-2, reads ETGVTQSPTHLIKTRGQQVTLRCSSQSGHNTVSWYQQALGQGPQFIFQYYREEENGRGNFPPRFSGLQFPNYSSELNVNALELDDSALYLCASVRIVPGKTYGYTFGSGTRLTVV.